Below, one TCR beta chain is given with its context. Its antigen is as yet unknown. These data come from a study of CD8+ T cells in alopecia areata. The CDR3 extends over 14 amino acids. V gave up 4 bases and J gave up 0 bases, with 10 bases separating them. Per germline, CDR1 MNHEY and CDR2 SVGAGI. cDNA reverse transcribed from extracted RNA served as the sequencing template. Using immunoSEQ multiplex PCR, the repertoire was profiled, and TCRdb retains in-frame clones only, with some absent. The table lists 130,000 or so clones, 49% of them singletons. Points from the study as a whole: Sequencing of scalp samples also captures resident alphabeta T cells of normal skin.

The sample was CD8+ T cells sorted from blood, taken at week 0. The chain recombines TRBV6-5 with TRBJ2-7; D gene unclear. The source is a human donor with alopecia areata. CDR3 residues: CASSWMSSSYEQYF. CDR3 nucleotide sequence: TGTGCCAGCAGTTGGATGTCGAGCTCCTACGAGCAGTACTTC.